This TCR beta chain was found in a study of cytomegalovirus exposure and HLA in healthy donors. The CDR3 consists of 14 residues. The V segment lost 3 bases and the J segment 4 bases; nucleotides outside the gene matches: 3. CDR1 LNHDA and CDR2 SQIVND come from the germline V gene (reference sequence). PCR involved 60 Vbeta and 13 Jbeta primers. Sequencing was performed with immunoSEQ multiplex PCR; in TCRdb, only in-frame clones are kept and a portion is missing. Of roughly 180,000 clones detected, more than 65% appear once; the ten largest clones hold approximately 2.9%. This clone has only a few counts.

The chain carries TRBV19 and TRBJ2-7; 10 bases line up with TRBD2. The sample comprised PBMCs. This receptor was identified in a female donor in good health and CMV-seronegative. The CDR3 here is CASSITSGEYEQYF. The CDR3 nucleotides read TGTGCCAGTAGTATCACTAGCGGGGAATACGAGCAGTACTTC.